A single sample gave rise to the 18 T cell receptor beta chains below, sequenced in a study of T cell responses to AZD1222 COVID-19 vaccine. The table came from immunoSEQ multiplex PCR; TCRdb's copy has only in-frame clones and leaves some out. The sample carries about 160,000 clones, 92% recorded once. This specimen was peripheral blood, taken 28 days after the second AZD1222 dose. The receptors derive from an adult who received the AZD1222 COVID-19 vaccine.

The chain has TRBV27 and TRBJ1-2; 7 positions match TRBD1. The CDR3 spans 15 residues. V lost 5 bases and J lost 5; bases outside the gene matches: 11. In germline, CDR1 is MNHEY, CDR2 SMNVEV (reference sequence). The CDR3 sequence is CASSPRQGEGYGYTF. In DNA, the CDR3 is TGTGCCAGCAGTCCTCGACAGGGTGAAGGATATGGCTACACCTTC.

The rearrangement links TRBV19 to TRBJ1-4; a weak D match, TRBD1 (5 bases). The V end was cut by 0 bases, the J end by 6 bases, with 8 bases between. The length of the CDR3 is 14 residues. Germline V lookup: CDR1 LNHDA, CDR2 SQIVND (reference sequence). CDR3 sequence reads: CASSIEGRDEKLFF. The DNA for the CDR3 is TGTGCCAGTAGTATAGAAGGCAGGGATGAAAAACTGTTTTTT. Filled out from reference TRBV19 and TRBJ1-4, the complete variable domain reads DGGITQSPKYLFRKEGQNVTLSCEQNLNHDAMYWYRQDPGQGLRLIYYSQIVNDFQKGDIAEGYSVSREKKESFPLTVTSAQKNPTAFYLCASSIEGRDEKLFFGSGTQLSVL.

The J gene is TRBJ2-3, the V gene TRBV15, with D uncertain. V lost 0 bases, J lost 3 bases, and 4 bases lay in between. The CDR3 has 13 residues. Germline assignment: CDR1 LNHNV and CDR2 YYDKDF (reference sequence). The CDR3 here is CATSRDPTDTQYF. Written as DNA, the CDR3 is TGTGCCACCAGCAGAGATCCGACAGATACGCAGTATTTT.

J is TRBJ1-5 and V is TRBV12-5; TRBD1 is a possible D gene (5 bases). V was trimmed by 1 base and J by 9 bases, leaving 10 bases between them. This CDR3 comprises 13 residues. From germline, CDR1 is LGHNT and CDR2 FRNRAP. Here the CDR3 reads CASGLGGKGPQHF. CDR3 nucleotide sequence: TGTGCTAGTGGTTTGGGGGGGAAGGGGCCCCAGCATTTT.

The genes are TRBV19 and TRBJ2-3; 10 nucleotides agree with TRBD2. There are 15 residues in the CDR3. Germline CDR1 LNHDA, CDR2 SQIVND (reference sequence). J lost 5 bases, V lost 3 bases, and 5 bases had no gene match. The CDR3 loop reads CASSILAGVGDTQYF. The CDR3 DNA is TGTGCCAGTAGTATCCTAGCGGGGGTCGGAGATACGCAGTATTTT. Combining the CDR3 with reference TRBV19 and TRBJ2-3 gives the whole variable domain DGGITQSPKYLFRKEGQNVTLSCEQNLNHDAMYWYRQDPGQGLRLIYYSQIVNDFQKGDIAEGYSVSREKKESFPLTVTSAQKNPTAFYLCASSILAGVGDTQYFGPGTRLTVL.

V usage is TRBV2 and J usage is TRBJ2-1; either TRBD1 or TRBD2 may fit D (5 bases each). Per the germline V gene, CDR1 is SNHLY and CDR2 is FYNNEI. V shed 11 bases and J shed 2 bases, with 16 bases lying between them. The CDR3 spans 14 residues. CDR3 DNA sequence: TGTGCCGGTTTTCGGGGCAGAACCTACAATGAGCAGTTCTTC. This encodes CAGFRGRTYNEQFF.

J is TRBJ1-2 and V is TRBV7-8; TRBD1 is a possible D gene (6 bases). The CDR3 spans 14 residues. Per germline, CDR1 SGHVS and CDR2 FQNEAQ. The germline V and J ends were trimmed by 0 bases and 4 bases, with 9 bases remaining between them. The CDR3 protein is CASSLAGGFYGYTF. The CDR3 DNA reads TGTGCCAGCAGCTTAGCGGGGGGCTTCTATGGCTACACCTTC.

In its sample, this clone was seen once. This chain joins TRBV9 and TRBJ2-1; TRBD2 agrees at 13 bases. The V gene end was trimmed by 0 bases and the J gene end by 6 bases; junction bases not matched to a gene: 3. Germline assignment: CDR1 SGDLS and CDR2 YYNGEE. The CDR3 contains 16 residues. The CDR3 is CASSVAGLAGPNEQFF. The CDR3 nucleotides read TGTGCCAGCAGCGTAGCGGGACTAGCGGGGCCCAATGAGCAGTTCTTC.

J is TRBJ2-1 and V is TRBV9; D possibly matches TRBD1 or TRBD2 (6 bases each). Deletions cut 4 bases from V and 8 bases from J, with 13 bases between. CDR3 length: 13 amino acids. From germline, CDR1 is SGDLS and CDR2 YYNGEE. The CDR3 sequence is CASSPRRGDEQFF. DNA of the CDR3: TGTGCCAGCAGCCCTAGGAGGGGGGATGAGCAGTTCTTC.

This chain connects TRBV5-4 to TRBJ1-1; D is unclear. This CDR3 is built from 14 residues. Germline CDR1 is SGHNT and CDR2 is YYREEE (reference sequence). V lost 0 bases, J lost 1 base, and 7 bases lay in between. CDR3 in amino acids: CASSLDLRNTEAFF. In DNA, the CDR3 is TGTGCCAGCAGCTTGGATTTAAGGAACACTGAAGCTTTCTTT.

The genes are TRBV7-9 and TRBJ1-2; 10 bases agree with TRBD1. Germline V gives CDR1 SEHNR, CDR2 FQNEAQ (reference sequence). The CDR3 length is 15 residues. J was trimmed by 4 bases and V by 1 base; bases with no gene match: 3. The chain's CDR3 is CASSLEGQGIYGYTF. As DNA, the CDR3 is TGTGCCAGCAGCTTAGAGGGACAGGGGATCTATGGCTACACCTTC.

The J gene is TRBJ1-5, the V gene TRBV18; TRBD1 matches 7 bases. Germline values: CDR1 KGHSH, CDR2 LQKENI. V was pared by 4 bases and J by 6 bases, with 12 bases of the junction left unmatched. This CDR3 spans 16 amino acids. CDR3 residues: CASSLRTGEVSQPQHF. CDR3 DNA: TGTGCCAGCTCACTTCGCACAGGGGAGGTCAGTCAGCCCCAGCATTTT.

The chain employs TRBV9 and TRBJ2-1; 10 nucleotides line up with TRBD2. The CDR3 is made up of 18 amino acids. V was clipped by 0 bases and J by 4 bases; unmatched bases: 10. CDR1 and CDR2 (germline): SGDLS, YYNGEE. The chain's CDR3 is CASSVVWSSGGVYNEQFF. In nucleotides, the CDR3 is TGTGCCAGCAGCGTAGTTTGGTCTAGCGGGGGAGTGTACAATGAGCAGTTCTTC.

The genes are TRBV10-3 and TRBJ1-3, with D perhaps TRBD1 (5 bases). Trimming took 3 bases from V and 0 from J, leaving 9 bases between them. CDR1 ENHRY and CDR2 SYGVKD come from the germline V gene. This CDR3 comprises 15 residues. The CDR3 spells CAISEGVASGNTIYF. CDR3 nucleotide sequence: TGTGCCATCAGTGAAGGGGTGGCCTCTGGAAACACCATATATTTT.

V and J are TRBV19 and TRBJ2-3, with a possible D match to TRBD1 (6 bases). Germline V gives CDR1 LNHDA, CDR2 SQIVND (reference sequence). The CDR3 extends over 13 amino acids. Trimming left V 5 bases short and J 2 bases short, with 8 bases between. CDR3 sequence: CASSGQPTDTQYF. The CDR3 DNA follows: TGTGCCAGTAGTGGACAGCCCACAGATACGCAGTATTTT.

This CDR3 reads CATWSGGAYEQFF. In nucleotides, the CDR3 is TGTGCCACATGGAGCGGGGGGGCGTATGAGCAGTTCTTC. V is TRBV19 and J is TRBJ2-1; 10 bases are a match to TRBD2. V was pared by 10 bases and J by 8 bases, with 8 bases of the junction left unmatched. This CDR3 is built from 13 residues. Germline lookup yields CDR1 LNHDA and CDR2 SQIVND (reference sequence).

V and J are TRBV6-4 and TRBJ2-1; no reliable D call. This CDR3 is built from 13 residues. Trimming cost V 4 bases and J 7 bases, with 11 bases left between them. CDR1 is MRHNA and CDR2 is SNTAGT in the germline V gene. CDR3 sequence: CASSAFYQNEQFF. CDR3 in DNA: TGTGCCAGCAGTGCCTTCTACCAGAATGAGCAGTTCTTC.

The gene calls are TRBV21-1 and TRBJ1-4. TRBV21-1 is classified as a pseudogene. The length of the CDR3 is 16 residues. The chain's CDR3 is CASNKDYEEGGEKLFF. CDR3 sequence (DNA): TGTGCCAGCAATAAGGATTATGAGGAAGGTGGGGAAAAACTGTTTTTT.